This record concerns one T cell receptor (beta chain) sequence. This specimen belongs to a study of technical replicates of blood from several donors. TCRdb's copy holds only in-frame clones and misses some; the assay was immunoSEQ multiplex PCR. Of roughly 6,500 clones in the sample, roughly 95% were seen once. Trimming cost V 5 bases and J 4 bases; bases outside gene matches: 3. Germline-derived CDR1 and CDR2 are ENHRY and SYGVKD. This CDR3 has 13 residues. This clonotype was obtained from a human donor in good health. The V gene is TRBV10-3, the J gene TRBJ1-2, with 8 bases lining up with TRBD1. The sequenced sample consisted of PBMCs. The CDR3 region has the DNA TGTGCCATCAGTAATGGACAGGGCTATGGCTACACCTTC. This encodes CAISNGQGYGYTF.